These T cell receptor beta chains were read from a single sample in a study of T-cell reconstitution after alpha-beta-depleted transplantation in children. One entry per CDR3 protein results from TCRdb running MiXCR on the PCR reads. In the table there are 30,000 to 40,000 distinct CDR3 sequences, less than 8.5% of which are singletons. The sequencing here drew on peripheral blood, taken 60 days after TCRalphabeta/CD19-depleted stem cell transplant. These receptors were collected from a child less than two years old who had a stem cell transplant for acute myeloid leukemia, so the T cells may come from the graft donor. The CDR3 runs from the conserved cysteine through the conserved F or W. The order of the fields is CDR3 DNA, CDR3 protein, V gene, D gene, clone size, J gene. A D gene is named only where the DNA matches it firmly. Expanded clones are given a class, and other clones once, few, many or no size at all.

DNA: TGTGCCAGCAGCTGGGGGGCCAGGTCCGATGAGCAGTTCTTC
CDR3: CASSWGARSDEQFF
V: TRBV11-2
D: -
size: many
J: TRBJ2-1

DNA: TGTGCCAGCAGTTACCCAGGGGAGATGGATGGCTACACCTTC
CDR3: CASSYPGEMDGYTF
V: TRBV6-5
D: -
size: many
J: TRBJ1-2

DNA: TGTGCCAGCAGCCCCTGGGGCGGAAACACCGGGGAGCTGTTTTTT
CDR3: CASSPWGGNTGELFF
V: TRBV11-2
D: -
size: many
J: TRBJ2-2

DNA: TGTGCCAGCAGCCCAACAGGGGTGGATTACAATGAGCAGTTCTTC
CDR3: CASSPTGVDYNEQFF
V: TRBV7-3
D: TRBD1
size: many
J: TRBJ2-1

DNA: TGTGCCAGCAGCTTAGTAGGCTCCCACACTGAAGCTTTCTTT
CDR3: CASSLVGSHTEAFF
V: TRBV7-9
D: -
size: many
J: TRBJ1-1

DNA: TGTGCCAGCAGCCCGGAAGCCGTCTTCGTAGAGACCCAGTACTTC
CDR3: CASSPEAVFVETQYF
V: TRBV7-9
D: -
size: many
J: TRBJ2-5

DNA: TGTGCCAGCAGCGTAGAAGCGGGGGGGCCTCCTACATACTTC
CDR3: CASSVEAGGPPTYF
V: TRBV9
D: TRBD2
size: many
J: TRBJ2-5

DNA: TGCGCCAGCAGCCAAGATCCGGCAGGGGTAGGGACCGGGGAGCTGTTTTTT
CDR3: CASSQDPAGVGTGELFF
V: TRBV4-3
D: -
size: many
J: TRBJ2-2

DNA: TGTGCCAGCAGTCCGGTTGGGACTAGCGGGAGTATGGGAGACAATGAGCAGTTCTTC
CDR3: CASSPVGTSGSMGDNEQFF
V: TRBV6-2/TRBV6-3
D: TRBD2
size: many
J: TRBJ2-1

DNA: TGTGCCAGCAGCCCGGGATACTATCAGCCCCAGCATTTT
CDR3: CASSPGYYQPQHF
V: TRBV12-3/TRBV12-4
D: -
size: few
J: TRBJ1-5

DNA: TGCAGTGCTCTGGGGGGCCTAAACTATGGCTACACCTTC
CDR3: CSALGGLNYGYTF
V: TRBV20-1
D: -
size: few
J: TRBJ1-2

DNA: TGCGCCAGCACCGGGACTGCTAAGAACACCGGGGAGCTGTTTTTT
CDR3: CASTGTAKNTGELFF
V: TRBV5-1
D: -
size: many
J: TRBJ2-2

DNA: TGTGCCAGCAGCCAAGTTGGAGCGGGAGCCCAGTACTTC
CDR3: CASSQVGAGAQYF
V: TRBV3-1
D: TRBD2
size: many
J: TRBJ2-5

DNA: TGTGCCAGCAGTTTATATGCGGGGGAGACCCAGTACTTC
CDR3: CASSLYAGETQYF
V: TRBV27
D: -
size: many
J: TRBJ2-5

DNA: TGTGCCATCAGTGCGGGGGCGTCTGGGGCCAACGTCCTGACTTTC
CDR3: CAISAGASGANVLTF
V: TRBV10-3
D: -
size: many
J: TRBJ2-6

DNA: TGCAGCGTTGCACAGGGGAGGACCCAGCATTTT
CDR3: CSVAQGRTQHF
V: TRBV29-1
D: TRBD1
size: many
J: TRBJ1-5

DNA: TGTGCCAGCAGTTTCGTGAGGCTGAGGACTGAAGCTTTCTTT
CDR3: CASSFVRLRTEAFF
V: TRBV28
D: -
size: many
J: TRBJ1-1

DNA: TGCAGCGTGAGGACAGGGGGCAATTATGGCTACACCTTC
CDR3: CSVRTGGNYGYTF
V: TRBV29-1
D: TRBD1
size: many
J: TRBJ1-2

DNA: TGCAGTGCTAGACCCTCGGGCTACCGTTTAATTGATACGCAGTATTTT
CDR3: CSARPSGYRLIDTQYF
V: TRBV20-1
D: -
size: many
J: TRBJ2-3

DNA: TGCGCCAGCAGCTTACTAGCACCCCGGGCTGAGCAGTTCTTC
CDR3: CASSLLAPRAEQFF
V: TRBV5-1
D: -
size: medium-sized
J: TRBJ2-1

DNA: TGTGCCAGCAGCTTAAGACTGGACAGATGGGATACGCAGTATTTT
CDR3: CASSLRLDRWDTQYF
V: TRBV7-2
D: -
size: many
J: TRBJ2-3

DNA: TGTGCCAGCAGCCGAGGGGGGACAGGGGTCTACAATGAGCAGTTCTTC
CDR3: CASSRGGTGVYNEQFF
V: TRBV2
D: TRBD1
size: many
J: TRBJ2-1

DNA: TGCAGTGCTAGAGGGGGTTACCAAGAGACCCAGTACTTC
CDR3: CSARGGYQETQYF
V: TRBV20-1
D: -
size: many
J: TRBJ2-5

DNA: TGTGCCAGCAGCGCGGGGATAACGGGCCACAATGAGCAGTTCTTC
CDR3: CASSAGITGHNEQFF
V: TRBV7-8
D: -
size: few
J: TRBJ2-1

DNA: TGTGCCAGCAGTGAACTATGGGACAGAATCAACTACGAGCAGTACTTC
CDR3: CASSELWDRINYEQYF
V: TRBV2
D: TRBD1
size: many
J: TRBJ2-7

DNA: TGCGCCAGCAGCCAAGCGGAAAGGGGGCAAGGGGCCAACGTCCTGACTTTC
CDR3: CASSQAERGQGANVLTF
V: TRBV5-1
D: TRBD1
size: many
J: TRBJ2-6

DNA: TGTGCCAGCAGCCCCAGGGTTAACTATGGCTACACCTTC
CDR3: CASSPRVNYGYTF
V: TRBV11-2
D: -
size: many
J: TRBJ1-2

DNA: TGTGCCAGCAGCTTAAGCGCATTCGGGAGGACCATATATTTT
CDR3: CASSLSAFGRTIYF
V: TRBV13
D: -
size: -
J: TRBJ1-3

DNA: TGTGCCAGCAGTTTAGGGGGGAGGACCCAGTACTTC
CDR3: CASSLGGRTQYF
V: TRBV12-3/TRBV12-4
D: -
size: many
J: TRBJ2-5

DNA: TGCGCCAGCAGCCCTACGTGGACAGGGGGAATTCGCAATCAGCCCCAGCATTTT
CDR3: CASSPTWTGGIRNQPQHF
V: TRBV4-3
D: TRBD1
size: many
J: TRBJ1-5

DNA: TGTGCCAGCAGCCCCAGGGCGACAGGGGGCAATTCACCCCTCCACTTT
CDR3: CASSPRATGGNSPLHF
V: TRBV9
D: TRBD1
size: many
J: TRBJ1-6

DNA: TGCAGCGTTGCCGTTTTGGGGGACATTCAGTACTTC
CDR3: CSVAVLGDIQYF
V: TRBV29-1
D: -
size: many
J: TRBJ2-4

DNA: TGTGCCAGCAGCTTGGTAGTTAATTCACCCCTCCACTTT
CDR3: CASSLVVNSPLHF
V: TRBV5-4
D: -
size: -
J: TRBJ1-6

DNA: TGCGCCAGCAGCTTGGACAGGTATCTACAAGAGACCCAGTACTTC
CDR3: CASSLDRYLQETQYF
V: TRBV5-1
D: -
size: many
J: TRBJ2-5

DNA: TGCAGCGTTGCGGCAGGGTCCGGGGAGCTGTTTTTT
CDR3: CSVAAGSGELFF
V: TRBV29-1
D: -
size: many
J: TRBJ2-2

DNA: TGCGCCAGCAGTCCTCCGTCGCGGCCGGCCTACGAGCAGTACTTC
CDR3: CASSPPSRPAYEQYF
V: TRBV4-1
D: -
size: medium-sized
J: TRBJ2-7

DNA: TGCAGCGGTACTAGCGGTAAAGAGACCCAGTACTTC
CDR3: CSGTSGKETQYF
V: TRBV29-1
D: TRBD2
size: many
J: TRBJ2-5

DNA: TGTGCCACCAGTGATTTCTGGGGCACAGATACGCAGTATTTT
CDR3: CATSDFWGTDTQYF
V: TRBV24-1
D: -
size: many
J: TRBJ2-3

DNA: TGCGCCAGCAGCCTCGCGCAGGGAGTTAAATCACCCCTCCACTTT
CDR3: CASSLAQGVKSPLHF
V: TRBV5-1
D: -
size: many
J: TRBJ1-6

DNA: TGTGCCAGCAGTTTGACAGGGACCTACGAGCAGTACTTC
CDR3: CASSLTGTYEQYF
V: TRBV28
D: TRBD1
size: many
J: TRBJ2-7

DNA: TGTGCCAGCAGCTTTTGGACATTGCAGTCTGAAGCTTTCTTT
CDR3: CASSFWTLQSEAFF
V: TRBV7-9
D: -
size: many
J: TRBJ1-1

DNA: TGTGCCAGCAGTTTAGGGGCCTGGACAGGGGGCGCGGGTGAGCAGTTCTTC
CDR3: CASSLGAWTGGAGEQFF
V: TRBV28
D: TRBD1
size: many
J: TRBJ2-1

DNA: TGTGCCAGCAGTGATACCCCCGGGACAGCCAACACTGAAGCTTTCTTT
CDR3: CASSDTPGTANTEAFF
V: TRBV25-1
D: TRBD1
size: many
J: TRBJ1-1

DNA: TGTGCCAGCAGCCGGACTTCCTGGATTTACGAGCAGTACTTC
CDR3: CASSRTSWIYEQYF
V: TRBV7-2
D: -
size: many
J: TRBJ2-7

DNA: TGCGCCAGCAGCCAATATCCGGGGGTTGAAGCTTTCTTT
CDR3: CASSQYPGVEAFF
V: TRBV4-3
D: -
size: many
J: TRBJ1-1

DNA: TGTGCCAGCTCACGGCGGGACCCCTCATACAATGAGCAGTTCTTC
CDR3: CASSRRDPSYNEQFF
V: TRBV18
D: -
size: -
J: TRBJ2-1

DNA: TGTGCCAGCAGTTACGGCAGGGGGAAGACGGGAATCGGGACCCAGTACTTC
CDR3: CASSYGRGKTGIGTQYF
V: TRBV6-5
D: TRBD1
size: many
J: TRBJ2-5

DNA: TGTGCCAGCAGCTTGAGGCAGACCACAGATACGCAGTATTTT
CDR3: CASSLRQTTDTQYF
V: TRBV5-4
D: -
size: many
J: TRBJ2-3

DNA: TGTGCCAGCTCACTTCTGACAGGCGGCTTCAACGAGCAGTACTTC
CDR3: CASSLLTGGFNEQYF
V: TRBV18
D: -
size: many
J: TRBJ2-7